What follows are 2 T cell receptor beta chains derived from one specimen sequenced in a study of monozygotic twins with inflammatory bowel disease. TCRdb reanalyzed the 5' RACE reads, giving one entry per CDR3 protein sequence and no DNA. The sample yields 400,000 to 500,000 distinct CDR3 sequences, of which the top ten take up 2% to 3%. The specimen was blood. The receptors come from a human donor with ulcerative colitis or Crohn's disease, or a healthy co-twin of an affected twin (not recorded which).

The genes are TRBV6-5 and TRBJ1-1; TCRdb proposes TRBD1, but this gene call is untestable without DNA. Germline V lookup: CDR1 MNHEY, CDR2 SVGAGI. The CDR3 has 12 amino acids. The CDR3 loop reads CATYTRATEAFF.

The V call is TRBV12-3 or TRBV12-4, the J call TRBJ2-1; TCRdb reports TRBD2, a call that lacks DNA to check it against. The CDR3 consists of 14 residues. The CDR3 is CASRSSGGVNEQFF.